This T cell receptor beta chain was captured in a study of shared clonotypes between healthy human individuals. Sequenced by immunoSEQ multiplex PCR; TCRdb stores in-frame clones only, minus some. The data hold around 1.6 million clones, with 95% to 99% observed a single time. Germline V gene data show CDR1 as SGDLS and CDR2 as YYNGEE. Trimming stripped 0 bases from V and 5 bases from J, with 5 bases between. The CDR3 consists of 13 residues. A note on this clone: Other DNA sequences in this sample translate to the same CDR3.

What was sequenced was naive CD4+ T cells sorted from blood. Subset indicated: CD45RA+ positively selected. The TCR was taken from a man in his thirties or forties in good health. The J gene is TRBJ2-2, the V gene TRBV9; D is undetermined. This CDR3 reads CASSVDQTGELFF. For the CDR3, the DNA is TGTGCCAGCAGCGTAGATCAAACCGGGGAGCTGTTTTTT.